This T cell receptor beta chain is from a study of CD8+CD57+ T cells in acquired aplastic anemia. Study as a whole: Sorted CD4+ and CD8+ cells yielded DNA averaging around 3.2 ug. CD4+ cell libraries from healthy donors averaged about 11 million reads.

Genomic DNA served as template for TCR beta VDJ and CDR3 profiling. TCRdb reprocessed the reads with MiXCR, giving one entry per CDR3 protein. The table has hundreds of thousands of distinct CDR3 sequences, roughly 68% seen once; the top ten hold approximately 3.9%. V lost 3 bases and J 7 bases, leaving 12 bases between the germline ends. Per the germline V gene, CDR1 is SGHTA and CDR2 is FQGNSA. The CDR3 is 13 amino acids. The receptor was derived from a human donor in good health, serving as a control. This sequence joins TRBV7-2 and TRBJ1-1; tentative D call: TRBD1 (6 bases). Sequencing was performed on sorted CD4+, CD8+, or CD8+CD57+ T cells (not recorded which) from PBMCs. Here the CDR3 DNA reads TGTGCCAGCAGCTTGGCAGGGGTGAATGAAGCTTTCTTT. Its protein is CASSLAGVNEAFF.